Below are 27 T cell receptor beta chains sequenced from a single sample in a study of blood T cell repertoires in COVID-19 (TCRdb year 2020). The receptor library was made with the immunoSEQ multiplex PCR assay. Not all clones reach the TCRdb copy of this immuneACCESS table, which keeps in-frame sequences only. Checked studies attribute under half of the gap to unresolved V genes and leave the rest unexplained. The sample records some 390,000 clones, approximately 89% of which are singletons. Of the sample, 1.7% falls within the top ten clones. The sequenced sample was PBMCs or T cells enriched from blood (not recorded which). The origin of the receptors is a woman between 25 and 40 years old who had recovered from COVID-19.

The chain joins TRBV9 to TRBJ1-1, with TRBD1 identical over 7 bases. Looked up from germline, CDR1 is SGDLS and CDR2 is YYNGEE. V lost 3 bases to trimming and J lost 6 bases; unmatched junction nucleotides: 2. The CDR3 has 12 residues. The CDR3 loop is CASSGQGPEAFF. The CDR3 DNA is TGTGCCAGCAGCGGACAGGGACCTGAAGCTTTCTTT.

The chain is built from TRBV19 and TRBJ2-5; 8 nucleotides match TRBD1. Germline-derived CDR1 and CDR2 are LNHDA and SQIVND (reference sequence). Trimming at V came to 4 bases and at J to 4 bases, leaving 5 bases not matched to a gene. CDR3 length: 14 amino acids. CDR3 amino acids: CASSSRQGRETQYF. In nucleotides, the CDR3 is TGTGCCAGTAGTAGCCGACAGGGGAGAGAGACCCAGTACTTC.

The CDR3 region is CASSQGRALTNEQFF. In nucleotides, the CDR3 is TGTGCCAGCAGCCAAGGGAGGGCCCTTACGAATGAGCAGTTCTTC. This rearrangement joins TRBV3-1 (or the pseudogene TRBV3-2) to TRBJ2-1; TRBD2 might be the D (6 bases). The CDR3 totals 15 residues. With 1 base removed from V and 7 bases from J, the gap between germline ends came to 14 bases. Germline CDR1 LGHDT, CDR2 YNNKEL (reference sequence).

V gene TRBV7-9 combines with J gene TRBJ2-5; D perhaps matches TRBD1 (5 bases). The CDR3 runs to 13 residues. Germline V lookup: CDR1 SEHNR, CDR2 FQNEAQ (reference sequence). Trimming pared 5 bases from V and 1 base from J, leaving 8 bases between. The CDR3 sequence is CASSPRVQETQYF. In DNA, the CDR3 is TGTGCCAGCAGCCCCAGGGTCCAAGAGACCCAGTACTTC.

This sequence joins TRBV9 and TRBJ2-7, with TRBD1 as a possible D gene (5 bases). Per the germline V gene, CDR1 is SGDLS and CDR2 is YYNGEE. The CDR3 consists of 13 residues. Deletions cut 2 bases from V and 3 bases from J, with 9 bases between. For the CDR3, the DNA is TGTGCCAGCAGCGTGGGCGGACACTACGAGCAGTACTTC. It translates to CASSVGGHYEQYF.

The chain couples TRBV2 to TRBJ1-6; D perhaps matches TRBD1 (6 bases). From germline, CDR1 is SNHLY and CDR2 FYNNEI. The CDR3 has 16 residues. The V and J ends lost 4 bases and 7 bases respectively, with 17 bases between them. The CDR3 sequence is CASSGESRGRNSPLHF. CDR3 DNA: TGTGCCAGCAGTGGGGAATCCAGGGGTAGGAATTCACCCCTCCACTTT.

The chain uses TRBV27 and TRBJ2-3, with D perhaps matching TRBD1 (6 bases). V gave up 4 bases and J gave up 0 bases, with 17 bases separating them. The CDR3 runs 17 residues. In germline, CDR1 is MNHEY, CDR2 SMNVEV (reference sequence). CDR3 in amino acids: CASSYDTGTSSTDTQYF. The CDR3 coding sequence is TGTGCCAGCAGTTATGACACAGGGACGTCTAGCACAGATACGCAGTATTTT.

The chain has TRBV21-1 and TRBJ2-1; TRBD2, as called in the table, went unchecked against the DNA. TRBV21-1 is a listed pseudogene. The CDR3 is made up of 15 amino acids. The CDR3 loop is CASSKREREWNEQFF. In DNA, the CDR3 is TGTGCCAGCAGCAAAAGGGAACGGGAGTGGAATGAGCAGTTCTTC.

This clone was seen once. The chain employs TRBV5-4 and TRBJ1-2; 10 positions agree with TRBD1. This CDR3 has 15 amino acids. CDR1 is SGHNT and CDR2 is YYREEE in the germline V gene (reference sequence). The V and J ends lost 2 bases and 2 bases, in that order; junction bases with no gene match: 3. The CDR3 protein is CASSFTTGGNYGYTF. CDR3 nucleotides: TGTGCCAGCAGCTTTACGACAGGGGGCAACTATGGCTACACCTTC.

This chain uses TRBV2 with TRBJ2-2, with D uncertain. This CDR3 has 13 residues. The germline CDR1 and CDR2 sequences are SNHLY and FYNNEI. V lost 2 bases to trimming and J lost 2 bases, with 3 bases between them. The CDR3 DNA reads TGTGCCAGCAGTGAATATAACACCGGGGAGCTGTTTTTT. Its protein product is CASSEYNTGELFF.

The CDR3 reads CASSLRTSDREGYEQYF. The CDR3 DNA reads TGCGCCAGCAGCCTACGAACCAGCGACAGGGAAGGCTACGAGCAGTACTTC. V and J are TRBV5-1 and TRBJ2-7; 7 bases map to TRBD1. The CDR3 is 17 amino acids. CDR1 is SGHRS and CDR2 is YFSETQ in the germline V gene. The ends lost 4 bases at V and 3 bases at J; junction bases unmatched: 16.

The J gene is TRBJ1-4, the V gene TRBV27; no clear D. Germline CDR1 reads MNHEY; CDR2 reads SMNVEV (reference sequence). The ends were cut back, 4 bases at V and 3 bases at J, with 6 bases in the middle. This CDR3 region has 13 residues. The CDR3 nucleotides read TGTGCCAGCAGTTACCGGGCTAATGAAAAACTGTTTTTT. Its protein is CASSYRANEKLFF.

Here the CDR3 DNA reads TGTGCCGCAGGGTTCAATCAGCCCCAGCATTTT. As protein: CAAGFNQPQHF. This rearrangement joins TRBV7-9 to TRBJ1-5, with a tentative D call TRBD1 (5 bases). The V gene lost 11 bases and the J gene lost 3 bases, with 8 bases spanning the gap. The CDR3 is made up of 11 amino acids. From germline, CDR1 is SEHNR and CDR2 FQNEAQ (reference sequence).

As DNA, the CDR3 is TGTGCCAGCAGCTTATCGGGGGGTTCGCGGGGTAGTGAGCAGTTCTTC. It specifies CASSLSGGSRGSEQFF. This chain joins TRBV13 and TRBJ2-1; the match to TRBD2 covers 7 bases. Trimming took 2 bases from V and 9 from J; bases not matched to a gene: 13. Germline V CDR1 and CDR2: PRHDT, FYEKMQ (reference sequence). The CDR3 contains 16 residues.

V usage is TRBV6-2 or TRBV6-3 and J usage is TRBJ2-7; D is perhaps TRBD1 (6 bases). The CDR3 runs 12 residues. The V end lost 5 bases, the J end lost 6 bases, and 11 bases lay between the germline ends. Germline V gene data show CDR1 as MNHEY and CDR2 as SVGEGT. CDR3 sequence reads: CASSTGRVEQYF. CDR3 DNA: TGTGCCAGCAGTACAGGGCGGGTCGAGCAGTACTTC.

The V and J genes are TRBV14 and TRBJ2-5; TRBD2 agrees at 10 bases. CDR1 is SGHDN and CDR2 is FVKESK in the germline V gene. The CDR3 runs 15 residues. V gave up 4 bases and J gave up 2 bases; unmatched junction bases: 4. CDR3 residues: CASSLLAGAQETQYF. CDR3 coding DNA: TGTGCCAGCAGCCTGCTAGCGGGGGCACAAGAGACCCAGTACTTC.

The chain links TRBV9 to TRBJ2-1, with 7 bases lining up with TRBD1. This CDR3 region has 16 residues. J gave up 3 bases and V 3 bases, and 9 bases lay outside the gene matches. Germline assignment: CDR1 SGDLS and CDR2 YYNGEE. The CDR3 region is CASSGAVGGRYNEQFF. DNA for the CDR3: TGTGCCAGCAGCGGAGCGGTAGGGGGCCGCTACAATGAGCAGTTCTTC.

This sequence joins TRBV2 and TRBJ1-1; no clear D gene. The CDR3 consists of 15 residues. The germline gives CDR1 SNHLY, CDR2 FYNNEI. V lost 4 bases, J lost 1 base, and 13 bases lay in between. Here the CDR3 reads CASSVRGLGNTEAFF. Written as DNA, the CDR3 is TGTGCCAGCAGTGTGCGGGGTCTGGGGAACACTGAAGCTTTCTTT. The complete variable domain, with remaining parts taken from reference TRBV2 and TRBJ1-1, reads EPEVTQTPSHQVTQMGQEVILRCVPISNHLYFYWYRQILGQKVEFLVSFYNNEISEKSEIFDDQFSVERPDGSNFTLKIRSTKLEDSAMYFCASSVRGLGNTEAFFGQGTRLTVV.

The CDR3 reads CASSPLKGQGFLSGELFF. The DNA of the CDR3 is TGTGCCAGCAGTCCCCTCAAGGGACAGGGGTTCTTGTCCGGGGAGCTGTTTTTT. J is TRBJ2-2 and V is TRBV28, with 10 bases that match TRBD1. With 5 bases clipped from V and 6 bases from J, the junction kept 15 bases outside the gene matches. Looked up from germline, CDR1 is MDHEN and CDR2 is SYDVKM. This CDR3 has 18 residues.

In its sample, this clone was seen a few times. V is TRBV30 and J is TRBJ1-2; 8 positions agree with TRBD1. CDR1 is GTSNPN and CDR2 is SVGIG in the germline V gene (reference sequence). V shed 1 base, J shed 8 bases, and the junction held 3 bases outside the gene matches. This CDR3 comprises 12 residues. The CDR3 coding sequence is TGTGCCTGGAGTGGGACAGGGCGGGGCTACACCTTC. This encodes CAWSGTGRGYTF.

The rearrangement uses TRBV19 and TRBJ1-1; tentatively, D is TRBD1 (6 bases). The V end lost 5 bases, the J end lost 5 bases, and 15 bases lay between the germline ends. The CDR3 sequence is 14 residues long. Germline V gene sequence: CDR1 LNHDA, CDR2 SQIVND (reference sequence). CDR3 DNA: TGTGCCAGTAGTCTTACAGGGAGGGCGACTGAAGCTTTCTTT. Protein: CASSLTGRATEAFF.

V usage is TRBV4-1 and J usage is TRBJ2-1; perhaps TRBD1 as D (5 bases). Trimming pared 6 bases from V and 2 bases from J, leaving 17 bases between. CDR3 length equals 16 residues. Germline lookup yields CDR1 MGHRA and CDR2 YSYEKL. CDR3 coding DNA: TGCGCCAGCAGGGGATTTTTGGGGCTGGCCTACAATGAGCAGTTCTTC. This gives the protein CASRGFLGLAYNEQFF.

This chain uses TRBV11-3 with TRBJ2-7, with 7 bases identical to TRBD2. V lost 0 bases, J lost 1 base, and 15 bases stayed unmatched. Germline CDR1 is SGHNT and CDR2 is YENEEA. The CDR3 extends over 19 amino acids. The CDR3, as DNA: TGTGCCAGCAGCTTAGATGGCGGGGGAGGGAGGGTCGAATCCTACGAGCAGTACTTC. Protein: CASSLDGGGGRVESYEQYF.

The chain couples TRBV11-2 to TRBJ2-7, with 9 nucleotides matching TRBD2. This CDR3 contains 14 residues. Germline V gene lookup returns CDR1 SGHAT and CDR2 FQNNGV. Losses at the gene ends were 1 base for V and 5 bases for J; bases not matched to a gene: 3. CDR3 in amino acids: CASSLVSGSNEQYF. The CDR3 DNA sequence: TGTGCCAGCAGCTTAGTTAGCGGGAGTAACGAGCAGTACTTC.

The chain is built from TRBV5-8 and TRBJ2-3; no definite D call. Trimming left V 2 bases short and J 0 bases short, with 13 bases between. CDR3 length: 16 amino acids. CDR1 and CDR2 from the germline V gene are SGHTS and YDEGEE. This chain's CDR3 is CASSFRSGQSTDTQYF. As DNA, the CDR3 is TGTGCCAGCAGCTTCCGCTCTGGGCAAAGCACAGATACGCAGTATTTT.

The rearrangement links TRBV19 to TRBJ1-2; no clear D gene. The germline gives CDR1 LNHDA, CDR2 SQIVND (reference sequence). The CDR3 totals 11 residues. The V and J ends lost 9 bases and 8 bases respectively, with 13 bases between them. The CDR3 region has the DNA TGTGCCAGCTTTTCCGGGGAGGGCTACACCTTC. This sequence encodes CASFSGEGYTF.

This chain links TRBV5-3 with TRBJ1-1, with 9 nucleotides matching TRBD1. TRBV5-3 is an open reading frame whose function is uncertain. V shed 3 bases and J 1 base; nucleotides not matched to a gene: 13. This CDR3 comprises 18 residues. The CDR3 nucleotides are TGTGCCAGAAGCTGCACGGGACAGGGAAAAGGTTCGAACACTGAAGCTTTCTTT. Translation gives CARSCTGQGKGSNTEAFF.